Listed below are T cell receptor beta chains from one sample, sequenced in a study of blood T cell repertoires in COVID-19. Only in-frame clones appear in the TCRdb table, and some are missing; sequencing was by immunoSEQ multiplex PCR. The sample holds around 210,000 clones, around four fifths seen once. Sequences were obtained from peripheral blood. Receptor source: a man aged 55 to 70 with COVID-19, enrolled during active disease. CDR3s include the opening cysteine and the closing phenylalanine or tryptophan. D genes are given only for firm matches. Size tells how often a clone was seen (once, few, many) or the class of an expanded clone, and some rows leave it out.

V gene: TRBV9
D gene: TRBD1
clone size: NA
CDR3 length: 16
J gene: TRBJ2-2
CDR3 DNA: TGTGCCAGCAGCCCCCGACAGGGGGCGGGCACCGGGGAGCTGTTTTTT
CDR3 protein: CASSPRQGAGTGELFF

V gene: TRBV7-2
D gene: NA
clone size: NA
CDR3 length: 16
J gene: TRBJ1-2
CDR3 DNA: TGTGCCAGCAGCCTACAGGGCCGGGCCTCAAGTCGCGGCTACACCTTC
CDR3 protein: CASSLQGRASSRGYTF

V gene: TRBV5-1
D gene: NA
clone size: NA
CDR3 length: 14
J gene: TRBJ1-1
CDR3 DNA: TGCGCCAGCAGCTCCGTCAGGGCTGTCACTGAAGCTTTCTTT
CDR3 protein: CASSSVRAVTEAFF

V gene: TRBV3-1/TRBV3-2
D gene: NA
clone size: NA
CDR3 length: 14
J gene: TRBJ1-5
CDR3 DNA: TGTGCCAGCAGCTTCAGGGTTAGCAATCAGCCCCAGCATTTT
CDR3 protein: CASSFRVSNQPQHF

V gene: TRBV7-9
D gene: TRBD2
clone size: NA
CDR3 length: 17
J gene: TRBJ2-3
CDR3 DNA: TGTGCCAGCAGCAACCCTGGTGCTAGCGGTTACACAGATACGCAGTATTTT
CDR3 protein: CASSNPGASGYTDTQYF

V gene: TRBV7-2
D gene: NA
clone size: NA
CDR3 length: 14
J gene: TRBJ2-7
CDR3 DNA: TGTGCCAGCAGCTTAGACAGGGTTACCTACGAGCAGTACTTC
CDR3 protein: CASSLDRVTYEQYF

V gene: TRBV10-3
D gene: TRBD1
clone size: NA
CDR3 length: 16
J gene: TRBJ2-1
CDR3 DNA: TGTGCCATCAGTCAGGGGGCAGGGGTCGCCTACAATGAGCAGTTCTTC
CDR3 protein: CAISQGAGVAYNEQFF

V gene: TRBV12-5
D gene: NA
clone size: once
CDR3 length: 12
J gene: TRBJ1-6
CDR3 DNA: TGTGCTAGTGGTTTGCAGGCTTCACCCCTCCACTTT
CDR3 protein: CASGLQASPLHF

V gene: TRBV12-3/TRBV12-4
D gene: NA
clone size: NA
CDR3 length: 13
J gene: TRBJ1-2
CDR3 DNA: TGTGCCAGCAGTTCCACCCCGGGGGGTGGCTACACCTTC
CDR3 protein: CASSSTPGGGYTF

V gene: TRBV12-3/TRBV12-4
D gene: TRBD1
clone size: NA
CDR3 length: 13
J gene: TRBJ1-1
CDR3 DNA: TGTGCCAGCAGGGGACAGTTGAACACTGAAGCTTTCTTT
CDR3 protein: CASRGQLNTEAFF